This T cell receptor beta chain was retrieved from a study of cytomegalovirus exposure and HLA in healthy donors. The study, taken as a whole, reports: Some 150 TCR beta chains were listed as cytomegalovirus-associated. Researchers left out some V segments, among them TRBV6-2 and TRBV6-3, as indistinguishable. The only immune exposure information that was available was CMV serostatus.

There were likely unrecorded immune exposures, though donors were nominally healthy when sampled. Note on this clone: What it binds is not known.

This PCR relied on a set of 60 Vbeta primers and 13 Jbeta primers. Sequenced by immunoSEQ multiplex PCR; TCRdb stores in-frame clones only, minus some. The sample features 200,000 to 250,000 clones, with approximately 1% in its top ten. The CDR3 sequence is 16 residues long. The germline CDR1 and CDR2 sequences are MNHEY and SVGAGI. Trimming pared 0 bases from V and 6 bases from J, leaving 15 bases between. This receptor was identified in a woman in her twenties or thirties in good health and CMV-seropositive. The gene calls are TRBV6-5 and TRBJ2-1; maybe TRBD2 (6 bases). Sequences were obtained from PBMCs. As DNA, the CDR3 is TGTGCCAGCAGTTACTCCCACGGGGACTCTACCAATGAGCAGTTCTTC. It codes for CASSYSHGDSTNEQFF.